This note documents a single T cell receptor (beta chain) sequence. These data belong to a study of blood T cell repertoires in COVID-19. Study context: The study drew acute and convalescent COVID-19 samples from the United States, Italy and Spain. PBMCs, B-cell-depleted T cells, or T cells provided the cDNA or gDNA that made up the material.

In the original workflow: Estimation of nucleated cell counts was performed using reference gene primer amplification. Produced via immunoSEQ multiplex PCR; TCRdb's table is partial and in-frame only. D and trimming were read from the DNA, whereas the V and J calls and clone size are those reported in that table. The profile shows under 350,000 clones, about 88% of them singletons. The TCR was taken from a man aged 70 or older with acute or convalescent COVID-19. The specimen was peripheral blood.

The CDR3 DNA reads as TGTGCCAGTAGTATCCAGGGTGACAATGAGCAGTTCTTC. It yields the protein CASSIQGDNEQFF. V usage is TRBV19 and J usage is TRBJ2-1; possible D gene TRBD1, 5 bases. The V end lost 3 bases, the J end lost 5 bases, and 8 bases lay between the germline ends. The length of the CDR3 is 13 residues. Germline V lookup: CDR1 LNHDA, CDR2 SQIVND (reference sequence).